A selection of T cell receptor beta chains follows, all from one sample in a study of blood T cells in healthy people across ages. TCRdb analysed the 5' RACE reads with MiXCR anew, one entry per CDR3 protein. In the table there are approximately 880,000 distinct CDR3 sequences, roughly 50% of which are singletons. The sequencing input was blood. These receptors were taken from a man younger than 45 in good health. CDR3s include the opening cysteine and the closing phenylalanine or tryptophan. The order of the fields is V gene, D gene, CDR3 protein. A D gene is named only where the DNA matches it firmly.

TRBV20-1,.,CSAREGGNAEAFF
TRBV4-2,.,CASSQDREVEAFF
TRBV10-3,.,CAISESVGGPKTDTQYF
TRBV29-1,TRBD1,CSVVPGGDTQYF
TRBV10-3,TRBD1,CAIAGQEAVYEQYF
TRBV4-2,.,CASSQAQKVDTQYF
TRBV4-2,.,CASSQDPTKGTEAFF
TRBV25-1,.,CASSDVTGHHSYNEQFF
TRBV7-2,.,CASSLERRQGSEKLFF
TRBV24-1,.,CATSDFGRGLNEQFF
TRBV6-2/TRBV6-3,.,CASSYGQFSGYTF
TRBV3-1,.,CASSQGEEGYTF
TRBV12-3/TRBV12-4,TRBD2,CASSSRLAGGQKQFF
TRBV11-2,.,CASSRFSSYEQYF
TRBV7-9,TRBD1,CASSAWDRESDEQFF
TRBV12-3/TRBV12-4,TRBD1,CASSEYWEESGTGTYEQYF
TRBV10-2,TRBD2,CASRTSGGAGEQYF
TRBV27,.,CASRRNQETQYF
TRBV11-3,TRBD1,CASSLDRDRGWATYNEQFF